A selection of T cell receptor beta chains follows, all from one sample in a study of blood T cell repertoires in COVID-19. TCRdb's copy holds only in-frame clones and misses some; the assay was immunoSEQ multiplex PCR. The sample shows about 190,000 clones, about 87% of them seen only once. The sequencing sample was made of peripheral blood. All receptors come from a woman under 40 with acute or convalescent COVID-19. Both conserved end residues are part of each CDR3. D genes are given only for firm matches. Only some rows state a clone size, as once, few, many or a class for expanded clones.

>TRBV5-1|TRBJ1-2|-|14|-
TGCGCCAGCAGCTTGGAAGCAGGGGCGTGGGGCTACACCTTC
CASSLEAGAWGYTF
>TRBV9|TRBJ2-1|-|14|once
TGTGCCAGCAGCGTAGCTGCGGCAGCCAATGAGCAGTTCTTC
CASSVAAAANEQFF
>TRBV28|TRBJ1-5|-|14|once
TGTGCCAGCGGTAGAACAGCTAGCAATCAGCCCCAGCATTTT
CASGRTASNQPQHF
>TRBV5-1|TRBJ1-2|-|14|-
TGCGCCAGCAGACCTAGGACAGATTACTATGGCTACACCTTC
CASRPRTDYYGYTF
>TRBV27|TRBJ2-3|-|13|-
TGTGCCAGCAGGGCCTCTAGCACAGATACGCAGTATTTT
CASRASSTDTQYF
>TRBV24-1|TRBJ2-7|-|13|-
TGTGCCACCAGTGATTTGGCTACTCGCGAGCAGTACTTC
CATSDLATREQYF
>TRBV18|TRBJ1-4|TRBD1|15|-
TGTGCCAGCTCACCACCCGGGACAGGGATCGAAAAACTGTTTTTT
CASSPPGTGIEKLFF
>TRBV7-2|TRBJ2-1|TRBD2|14|-
TGTGCCAGCAGCTCAACGGGGGGTCTCAATGAGCAGTTCTTC
CASSSTGGLNEQFF
>TRBV11-2|TRBJ2-6|-|17|-
TGTGCCAGCAGCTTGCCGACCACAGGGCCGGGGGCCAACGTCCTGACTTTC
CASSLPTTGPGANVLTF
>TRBV2|TRBJ1-3|-|13|-
TGTGCCAGCAGTGAAGAGAGAGGAAACACCATATATTTT
CASSEERGNTIYF
>TRBV6-5|TRBJ2-1|TRBD2|15|-
TGTGCCAGCAGAGGGACTAGCCTATCCTACAATGAGCAGTTCTTC
CASRGTSLSYNEQFF
>TRBV10-2|TRBJ1-2|TRBD1|13|-
TGCGCCAGCAGTACGGACAGGGGCTATGGCTACACCTTC
CASSTDRGYGYTF
>TRBV30|TRBJ1-2|TRBD1|14|-
TGTGCCTGGAGTCGACAGGGGGCGTACTATGGCTACACCTTC
CAWSRQGAYYGYTF
>TRBV21-1|TRBJ2-7|-|14|-
-
CASTWASGTYEQYF
>TRBV19|TRBJ1-2|TRBD1|14|-
TGTGCCAGTAGTAACCAACAGGGGTACTATGGCTACACCTTC
CASSNQQGYYGYTF
>TRBV7-8|TRBJ2-1|-|15|-
TGTGCCAGCAGCTCAGGGGGGCTATCCTACAATGAGCAGTTCTTC
CASSSGGLSYNEQFF